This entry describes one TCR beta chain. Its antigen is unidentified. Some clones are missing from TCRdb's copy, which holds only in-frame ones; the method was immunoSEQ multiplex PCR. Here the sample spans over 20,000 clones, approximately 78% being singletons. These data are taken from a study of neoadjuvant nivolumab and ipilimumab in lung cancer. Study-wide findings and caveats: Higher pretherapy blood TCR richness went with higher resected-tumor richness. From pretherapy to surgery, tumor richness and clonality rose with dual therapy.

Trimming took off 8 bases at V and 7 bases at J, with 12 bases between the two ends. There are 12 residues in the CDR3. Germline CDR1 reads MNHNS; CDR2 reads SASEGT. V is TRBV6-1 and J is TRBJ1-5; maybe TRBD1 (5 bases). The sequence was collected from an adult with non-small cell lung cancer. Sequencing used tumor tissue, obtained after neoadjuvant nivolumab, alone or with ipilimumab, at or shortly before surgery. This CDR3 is CASGKQAQPQHF. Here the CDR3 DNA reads TGTGCCAGCGGGAAACAGGCGCAGCCCCAGCATTTT.